This T cell receptor (beta chain) was sequenced for a study of shared clonotypes between healthy human individuals. Study summary: Samples came from two female and three male donors aged 18 to 49.

As to this clone: Its antigen is unknown.

Clones were sequenced by immunoSEQ multiplex PCR, and TCRdb holds only the in-frame ones, with some missing. The data contain around 2,100,000 clones, about 95% of them singletons. Naive-designated CD8 cells lacked CD45RO, were positively enriched for CCR7, and omitted terminally differentiated effector memory CD45RA+ cells. Donors were Caucasian adults residing in Nashville, Tennessee, USA. General observations from the study: The four-donor shared clonotypes exceeded non-shared clonotypes in generation probability, with non-shared ones scoring lower. Incomplete sequencing of sorted subsets was indicated by rarefaction despite large depth.

The receptor comes from a young man in good health. Sequenced input: naive CD8+ T cells sorted from blood.

The CDR3 here is CSARDAAEAFF. Written as DNA, the CDR3 is TGCAGTGCTAGAGATGCGGCTGAAGCTTTCTTT. The chain links TRBV20-1 to TRBJ1-1, with D unclear. CDR1 is DFQATT, CDR2 SNEGSKA, per germline (reference sequence). The ends were cut back, 0 bases at V and 6 bases at J, with 5 bases in the middle. This CDR3 contains 11 residues.